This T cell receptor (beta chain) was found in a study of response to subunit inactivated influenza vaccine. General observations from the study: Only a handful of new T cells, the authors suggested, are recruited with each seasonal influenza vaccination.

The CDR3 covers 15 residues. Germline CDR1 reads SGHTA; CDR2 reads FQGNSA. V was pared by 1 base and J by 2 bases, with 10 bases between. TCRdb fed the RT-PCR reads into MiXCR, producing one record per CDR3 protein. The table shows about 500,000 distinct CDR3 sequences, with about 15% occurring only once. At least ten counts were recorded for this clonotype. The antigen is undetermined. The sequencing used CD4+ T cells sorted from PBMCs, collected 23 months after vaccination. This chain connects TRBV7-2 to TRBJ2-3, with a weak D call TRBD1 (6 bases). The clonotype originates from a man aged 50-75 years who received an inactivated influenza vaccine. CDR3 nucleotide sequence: TGTGCCAGCAGCTTAGTGAGGGGGTACACAGATACGCAGTATTTT. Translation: CASSLVRGYTDTQYF. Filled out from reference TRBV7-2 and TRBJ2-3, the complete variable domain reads GAGVSQSPSNKVTEKGKDVELRCDPISGHTALYWYRQSLGQGLEFLIYFQGNSAPDKSGLPSDRFSAERTGGSVSTLTIQRTQQEDSAVYLCASSLVRGYTDTQYFGPGTRLTVL.